This T cell receptor (beta chain) was sequenced in a study of identical twins. Study outcomes and limitations: It was possible that invariant MAIT and iNKT cells partly confounded the zero-insertion analyses.

The sample holds a few counts of this clonotype. Its antigen is still unknown. Each CDR3 protein is one row after TCRdb ran MiXCR on the 5' RACE reads. Of 570,000 or so distinct CDR3 sequences in the sample, more than 9% were seen once. Healthy Caucasians were all of the donors. Germline V gene data show CDR1 as SGDLS and CDR2 as YYNGEE. This CDR3 is 17 amino acids long. V was pared by 0 bases and J by 0 bases, with 8 bases of the junction left unmatched. The same data also contributed to another study, on yellow fever vaccine responses in identical twins. That investigation notes: Twins showed a vaccine T cell response that reportedly seemed partly convergent, partly personalized.

J is TRBJ2-5 and V is TRBV9; 7 bases match TRBD1. The source is a woman younger than 30 in good health. What was sequenced was PBMCs. CDR3 loop: CASSVEGGASYQETQYF. In nucleotides, the CDR3 is TGTGCCAGCAGCGTAGAAGGGGGCGCCTCCTACCAAGAGACCCAGTACTTC.